These T cell receptor beta chains were read from a single sample in a study of blood T cell repertoires in COVID-19. Repertoires were generated with immunoSEQ multiplex PCR, while TCRdb's copy carries only in-frame clones and drops some. The repertoire holds 200,000 to 250,000 clones, with about four fifths as singletons. The sequenced sample consisted of PBMCs or T cells enriched from blood (not recorded which). Receptor source: a man in his 60s who had recovered from COVID-19. CDR3s include the opening cysteine and the closing phenylalanine or tryptophan. The order of the fields is J gene, clone size, D gene, V gene, CDR3 protein, CDR3 DNA. D genes are given only for firm matches. Clone sizes are given selectively: once, few, many, or a class where the clone is expanded.

J: TRBJ2-2; size: once; D: .; V: TRBV7-6; CDR3: CASSLVGVGSNTGELFF; DNA: TGTGCCAGCAGCTTAGTCGGGGTGGGTTCCAACACCGGGGAGCTGTTTTTT
J: TRBJ2-7; size: .; D: .; V: TRBV7-8; CDR3: CASSLWDTDYEQYF; DNA: TGTGCCAGCAGCTTGTGGGACACCGACTACGAGCAGTACTTC
J: TRBJ2-1; size: .; D: TRBD1; V: TRBV5-5; CDR3: CASSLEAGGFYEQFF; DNA: TGTGCCAGCAGCTTGGAGGCAGGGGGATTTTATGAGCAGTTCTTC
J: TRBJ2-7; size: .; D: TRBD1; V: TRBV7-9; CDR3: CASSSPAGTGGGRTYEQYF; DNA: TGTGCCAGCAGCTCCCCGGCCGGGACAGGGGGCGGCCGAACCTACGAGCAGTACTTC
J: TRBJ2-5; size: .; D: TRBD2; V: TRBV29-1; CDR3: CSARLADHQETQYF; DNA: TGCAGCGCCCGACTAGCGGATCACCAAGAGACCCAGTACTTC
J: TRBJ1-4; size: .; D: TRBD1; V: TRBV5-1; CDR3: CASSLSLQGGNEKLFF; DNA: TGCGCCAGCAGCTTGTCACTCCAGGGGGGTAATGAAAAACTGTTTTTT
J: TRBJ2-5; size: .; D: .; V: TRBV21-1; CDR3: CASSGPGTDDQETQYF; DNA: TGTGCCAGCAGCGGGCCCGGGACAGACGATCAAGAGACCCAGTACTTC
J: TRBJ1-1; size: .; D: TRBD1; V: TRBV6-5; CDR3: CASRTPTGVTEAFF; DNA: TGTGCCAGCAGAACGCCGACAGGGGTCACTGAAGCTTTCTTT
J: TRBJ1-6; size: .; D: TRBD1; V: TRBV3-1/TRBV3-2; CDR3: CASSQTSTGVRSPLHF; DNA: TGTGCCAGCAGCCAAACCTCGACAGGGGTCCGCTCACCCCTCCACTTT
J: TRBJ2-1; size: few; D: .; V: TRBV24-1; CDR3: CATSDGQRHEQFF; DNA: TGTGCCACCAGTGACGGACAGCGCCATGAGCAGTTCTTC
J: TRBJ1-4; size: .; D: .; V: TRBV6-2/TRBV6-3; CDR3: CASSYPAGGNEKLFF; DNA: TGTGCCAGCAGTTACCCCGCCGGAGGGAATGAAAAACTGTTTTTT
J: TRBJ2-3; size: .; D: TRBD1; V: TRBV9; CDR3: CASSPGTETITDTQYF; DNA: TGTGCCAGCAGCCCCGGGACAGAAACCATCACAGATACGCAGTATTTT
J: TRBJ1-6; size: .; D: TRBD1; V: TRBV16; CDR3: CASSQLDRGDSPLHF; DNA: TGTGCCAGCAGCCAATTGGACAGGGGAGACTCACCCCTCCACTTT
J: TRBJ1-4; size: .; D: .; V: TRBV7-8; CDR3: CASSLVTGSEKLFF; DNA: TGTGCCAGCAGCTTAGTGACAGGATCTGAAAAACTGTTTTTT
J: TRBJ2-1; size: .; D: TRBD2; V: TRBV19; CDR3: CASSPRLAGTAHDEQFF; DNA: TGTGCCAGTAGTCCAAGACTAGCGGGGACCGCTCATGATGAGCAGTTCTTC
J: TRBJ1-4; size: .; D: TRBD1; V: TRBV7-2; CDR3: CASSPGTANEKLFF; DNA: TGTGCCAGCAGCCCCGGGACAGCTAATGAAAAACTGTTTTTT
J: TRBJ1-1; size: few; D: TRBD1; V: TRBV6-5; CDR3: CATLGGGGTEAFF; DNA: TGTGCCACTCTAGGGGGCGGTGGCACTGAAGCTTTCTTT
J: TRBJ2-7; size: .; D: TRBD1; V: TRBV3-1/TRBV3-2; CDR3: CASSQGQGGRSYEQYF; DNA: TGTGCCAGCAGCCAAGGACAGGGGGGAAGGTCCTACGAGCAGTACTTC
J: TRBJ1-1; size: .; D: .; V: TRBV10-3; CDR3: CAISDKGRTEAFF; DNA: TGTGCCATCAGTGATAAGGGGAGGACTGAAGCTTTCTTT
J: TRBJ1-4; size: .; D: .; V: TRBV9; CDR3: CASSVDEEKLFF; DNA: TGTGCCAGCAGCGTAGATGAGGAAAAACTGTTTTTT
J: TRBJ1-6; size: .; D: .; V: TRBV27; CDR3: CASTIRRDNSPLHF; DNA: TGTGCCAGCACTATTCGACGGGATAATTCACCCCTCCACTTT
J: TRBJ1-2; size: .; D: .; V: TRBV5-8; CDR3: CASSLASYGYTF; DNA: TGTGCCAGCAGCTTGGCCAGCTATGGCTACACCTTC
J: TRBJ2-7; size: .; D: .; V: TRBV19; CDR3: CASSITESYEQYF; DNA: TGTGCCAGTAGTATCACAGAATCCTACGAGCAGTACTTC
J: TRBJ2-2; size: .; D: TRBD2; V: TRBV6-5; CDR3: CASSRVSGATGELFF; DNA: TGTGCCTCCTCTAGGGTTAGCGGGGCCACCGGGGAGCTGTTTTTT
J: TRBJ1-1; size: .; D: TRBD1; V: TRBV19; CDR3: CASSTRTGDTEAFF; DNA: TGTGCCAGTAGTACCAGAACAGGGGACACTGAAGCTTTCTTT
J: TRBJ1-3; size: few; D: TRBD1; V: TRBV19; CDR3: CASSISGQGASGNTIYF; DNA: TGTGCCAGTAGTATTTCCGGACAGGGGGCGAGTGGAAACACCATATATTTT
J: TRBJ2-7; size: once; D: TRBD1; V: TRBV18; CDR3: CASSRGQGGPYEQYF; DNA: TGTGCCAGCTCTCGCGGACAGGGGGGCCCCTACGAGCAGTACTTC
J: TRBJ1-2; size: once; D: .; V: TRBV6-5; CDR3: CASRPPGINYGYTF; DNA: TGTGCCAGCAGGCCACCGGGGATTAACTATGGCTACACCTTC